The 16 T cell receptor beta chains in this list originate from one sample, sequenced in a study of OX40 agonist ivuxolimab in advanced cancers. Assay used: immunoSEQ multiplex PCR; TCRdb lists only in-frame clones, some missing. The sample consists of roughly 92,000 clones, 87% of them appearing once. Sample: CD4+ or CD8+ T cells sorted from blood, taken in a trial of the OX40 agonist ivuxolimab. The receptors shown here come from an adult with an advanced solid tumor such as melanoma, head and neck, liver or kidney cancer.

This rearrangement joins TRBV5-1 to TRBJ2-4, with no clear D. V lost 0 bases and J lost 5, with 9 bases in between. The CDR3 loop spans 14 amino acids. Germline values: CDR1 SGHRS, CDR2 YFSETQ. CDR3 nucleotides: TGCGCCAGCAGCTTGGGACGGCGAGAAAACATTCAGTACTTC. Its translation: CASSLGRRENIQYF.

The gene calls are TRBV7-2 and TRBJ1-5; 7 nucleotides agree with TRBD1. Germline loops: CDR1 SGHTA, CDR2 FQGNSA. The ends lost 5 bases at V and 4 bases at J; junction bases unmatched: 8. The CDR3 runs to 15 residues. CDR3: CASSIRTGQNQPQHF. The DNA for the CDR3 is TGTGCCAGCAGCATCCGGACAGGTCAGAATCAGCCCCAGCATTTT.

This chain links TRBV19 with TRBJ2-2; D is uncertain. Germline loops: CDR1 LNHDA, CDR2 SQIVND (reference sequence). The CDR3 totals 14 residues. Trimming left V 4 bases short and J 6 bases short, with 12 bases between. The CDR3 sequence: CASSTPEKAGELFF. CDR3 sequence (DNA): TGTGCCAGTAGTACACCCGAGAAGGCCGGGGAGCTGTTTTTT.

The rearrangement links TRBV6-5 to TRBJ1-1; TRBD1 agrees at 9 bases. Germline loops: CDR1 MNHEY, CDR2 SVGAGI. The CDR3 length is 13 residues. The J segment lost 7 bases and the V segment lost 6 bases, leaving 6 bases of the junction unmatched. The CDR3 region has the DNA TGTGCCAGCAGACGCACGGACAGGGGTGAAGCTTTCTTT. Residues: CASRRTDRGEAFF.

The gene calls are TRBV7-2 and TRBJ1-1, with D possibly matching TRBD1 (5 bases). The CDR3 loop spans 14 amino acids. Trimming took off 5 bases at V and 5 bases at J, with 15 bases between the two ends. Germline V gene sequence: CDR1 SGHTA, CDR2 FQGNSA. The CDR3 is CASSPTGGGTEAFF. The CDR3 coding sequence is TGTGCCAGCAGCCCAACGGGCGGGGGGACTGAAGCTTTCTTT. The variable domain in full, with the rest retrieved from reference TRBV7-2 and TRBJ1-1, is GAGVSQSPSNKVTEKGKDVELRCDPISGHTALYWYRQSLGQGLEFLIYFQGNSAPDKSGLPSDRFSAERTGGSVSTLTIQRTQQEDSAVYLCASSPTGGGTEAFFGQGTRLTVV.

This chain uses TRBV11-2 with TRBJ2-7; D is uncertain. This CDR3 comprises 15 residues. Looked up from germline, CDR1 is SGHAT and CDR2 is FQNNGV. With 5 bases removed from V and 5 bases from J, the gap between germline ends came to 19 bases. CDR3 DNA sequence: TGTGCCAGCAGCAACGGATGGGCCCTGAGGAACGAGCAGTACTTC. It yields the protein CASSNGWALRNEQYF. The whole variable domain, remainder taken from reference TRBV11-2 and TRBJ2-7, is EAGVAQSPRYKIIEKRQSVAFWCNPISGHATLYWYQQILGQGPKLLIQFQNNGVVDDSQLPKDRFSAERLKGVDSTLKIQPAKLEDSAVYLCASSNGWALRNEQYFGPGTRLTVT.

The gene calls are TRBV9 and TRBJ2-5; 8 positions match TRBD1. The V segment lost 3 bases and the J segment 3 bases; nucleotides outside the gene matches: 10. Per germline, CDR1 SGDLS and CDR2 YYNGEE. The CDR3 is made up of 16 amino acids. The CDR3 reads CASSARSGGVKETQYF. As DNA, the CDR3 is TGTGCCAGCAGCGCCCGATCAGGGGGCGTAAAAGAGACCCAGTACTTC.

The chain couples TRBV11-2 to TRBJ2-1; D tentatively reads TRBD1 or TRBD2 (5 bases each). V lost 4 bases and J lost 5, with 18 bases in between. Germline lookup yields CDR1 SGHAT and CDR2 FQNNGV. The CDR3 sequence is 16 residues long. CDR3 coding DNA: TGTGCCAGCAGCTCTTGGGGTACCGGGGCCGACAATGAGCAGTTCTTC. As protein: CASSSWGTGADNEQFF.

V is TRBV2 and J is TRBJ1-3; no firm D call. The CDR3 is 19 residues long. Germline V CDR1 and CDR2: SNHLY, FYNNEI. V was shortened by 0 bases and J by 1 base, with 19 bases between the two germline ends. In DNA, the CDR3 is TGTGCCAGCAGTGAAGCGCTTAATAGGCAGCTTATATCTGGAAACACCATATATTTT. Translating gives CASSEALNRQLISGNTIYF.

The V gene is TRBV18, the J gene TRBJ2-5; no definite D call. Trimming took 4 bases from V and 5 from J, leaving 14 bases between them. The germline CDR1 and CDR2 sequences are KGHSH and LQKENI. This CDR3 region has 14 residues. In DNA, the CDR3 is TGTGCCAGCTCACGCTTAAGTCAGTTCGAGACCCAGTACTTC. It encodes CASSRLSQFETQYF. Complete variable domain (other parts from reference TRBV18 and TRBJ2-5): NAGVMQNPRHLVRRRGQEARLRCSPMKGHSHVYWYRQLPEEGLKFMVYLQKENIIDESGMPKERFSAEFPKEGPSILRIQQVVRGDSAAYFCASSRLSQFETQYFGPGTRLLVL.

The J gene is TRBJ1-5, the V gene TRBV7-8, with D maybe TRBD1 (6 bases). The CDR3 sequence is 14 residues long. Between the trimmed V and J ends, which lost 1 base and 5 bases, there was a span of 9 bases. Germline values: CDR1 SGHVS, CDR2 FQNEAQ. This CDR3 is CASSLGTDYQPQHF. The CDR3, as DNA: TGTGCCAGCAGCTTAGGGACAGACTATCAGCCCCAGCATTTT.

This clone was seen once. The chain joins TRBV18 to TRBJ2-7; the match to TRBD2 covers 7 bases. V gave up 4 bases and J gave up 0 bases; unmatched junction bases: 3. Germline CDR1 is KGHSH and CDR2 is LQKENI. The length of the CDR3 is 14 residues. The CDR3 DNA reads as TGTGCCAGCTCACAGGCGGGAGCCTCCTACGAGCAGTACTTC. Its translation is CASSQAGASYEQYF.

V is TRBV7-2 and J is TRBJ1-1; D uncertain. CDR3 size: 13 residues. The V gene's germline CDR1 is SGHTA and CDR2 FQGNSA. Trimming removed 4 bases from V and 6 bases from J, with 12 bases in between. CDR3 residues: CASSSSYGAEAFF. The CDR3, as DNA: TGTGCCAGCAGCTCGTCCTACGGGGCTGAAGCTTTCTTT.

This chain uses TRBV27 with TRBJ2-7; D unresolved. CDR3 length equals 14 residues. Deletions cut 0 bases from V and 1 base from J, with 7 bases between. CDR1 and CDR2 from the germline V gene are MNHEY and SMNVEV (reference sequence). The CDR3 DNA reads TGTGCCAGCAGTTTATCTACCAGTTCCTACGAGCAGTACTTC. Residues: CASSLSTSSYEQYF.

This clone has only one observation. This rearrangement joins TRBV4-3 to TRBJ1-2, with TRBD1 as a possible D gene (5 bases). Trimming took off 0 bases at V and 2 bases at J, with 10 bases between the two ends. Germline CDR1 is LGHNA and CDR2 is YSLEER. The CDR3 spans 15 residues. The CDR3 bases are TGCGCCAGCAGCCAAGAGGACACCGTGAACTATGGCTACACCTTC. It encodes CASSQEDTVNYGYTF.

The genes are TRBV27 and TRBJ1-1; D is ambiguous. From germline, CDR1 is MNHEY and CDR2 SMNVEV (reference sequence). Trimming left V 6 bases short and J 3 bases short, with 26 bases between. This CDR3 is built from 18 residues. The CDR3 DNA follows: TGTGCCAGCAGCTTAAAACCATGGGGTGGAGGGCGGTACACTGAAGCTTTCTTT. Encoded protein: CASSLKPWGGGRYTEAFF.